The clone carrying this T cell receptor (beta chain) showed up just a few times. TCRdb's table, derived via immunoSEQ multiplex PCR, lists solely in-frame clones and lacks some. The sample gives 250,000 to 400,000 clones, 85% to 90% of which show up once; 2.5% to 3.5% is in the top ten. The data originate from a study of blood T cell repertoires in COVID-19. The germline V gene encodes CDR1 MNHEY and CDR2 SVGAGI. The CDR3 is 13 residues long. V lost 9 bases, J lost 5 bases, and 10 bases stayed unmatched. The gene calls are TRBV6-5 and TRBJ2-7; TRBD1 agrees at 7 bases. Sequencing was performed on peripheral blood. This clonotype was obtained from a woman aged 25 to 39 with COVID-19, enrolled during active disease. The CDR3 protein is CASSLRDRDEQYF. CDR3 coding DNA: TGTGCCAGTTCCCTACGCGACAGGGACGAGCAGTACTTC.